The present T cell receptor (beta chain) was sequenced within a study of blood T cell repertoires in COVID-19. Across the whole study: The samples span acute and convalescent COVID-19 from the United States, Italy and Spain. The cDNA or gDNA used as material had been derived from T cells, B-cell-depleted T cells, or PBMCs.

V lost 5 bases and J lost 10; bases outside the gene matches: 13. CDR1 is SGHTA, CDR2 FQGTGA, per germline. The CDR3 spans 15 residues. In the original processing: The assay estimated nucleated cells by amplifying reference gene primers. Produced via immunoSEQ multiplex PCR; TCRdb's table is partial and in-frame only. From that table come the V and J calls and clone size; the DNA was used to work out D and trimming. The sample holds about 210,000 clones, 83% seen once. The sample consisted of peripheral blood. V gene TRBV7-3 combines with J gene TRBJ2-1; 8 positions agree with TRBD1. The clonotype originates from a woman between 40 and 55 years old with active or convalescent COVID-19. CDR3 sequence reads: CASSPEGQGAMEQFF. The CDR3 DNA is TGTGCCAGCAGCCCGGAAGGGCAGGGGGCGATGGAGCAGTTCTTC.